The text below deals with one T cell receptor (beta chain). Its binding antigen is unknown. No base-level quality is on record; no much larger clone is a single base apart. Every donor was a healthy Caucasian. Three pairs of female monozygotic twins, all aged roughly 18 to 29 years, made up the twin cohort. Positive isolation kits from Invitrogen were used to isolate the CD4+ and CD8+ T cell populations. This specimen belongs to a study of identical twins (TCRdb year 2016). In terms of the full investigation: The study deep-sequenced TCR alpha and beta repertoires from monozygotic twins, unrelated adults of various ages and cord blood to test whether fetal clonotypes persist. To rule out contamination, the twin experiments were replicated at different times with different library preparation protocols. Overall study outcomes, separate from this receptor: In beta out-of-frame sequences, excess twin sharing was weaker, because having fewer shared sequences lowered the signal-to-noise ratio. Fewer insertions were carried by abundant cord blood beta clonotypes; a weaker similar trend was observed in young adult naive repertoires, while no such trend was observed in memory repertoires. Conclusions relied on cross-sectional statistical analysis, since the same donors could not be followed over many years. Out-of-frame TCR alpha sequences shared between twins showed an excess of low generation-probability sequences compared with coincidental sharing between unrelated individuals. Zero-insertion analyses could be partly confounded by invariant T cells such as MAIT and iNKT, although diverse VJ usage argued against such confounding for most clonotypes. In monozygotic twins, recombination models systematically underestimated out-of-frame TCR alpha sharing, but the models matched the sharing seen between unrelated individuals.

The method was 5' RACE. TCRdb shows the sequencer as Illumina HiSeq 2000. A universal primer binding site was added through template switching, and the final cDNA carried a unique molecular identifier so that TCR cDNA molecules could be counted accurately. Specific primers in the conserved constant-segment region were used to synthesize first-strand cDNA for TCR alpha and beta chains. Each cDNA library was double barcoded, with a SMART-Mk sample barcode plus Illumina barcodes, to control for contamination. TruSeq adapter sequences along with Illumina sample barcodes were introduced in two successive PCR steps. The Illumina HiSeq platform was used with custom primers to sequence TCR alpha and beta cDNA libraries. The study's processing was this. Unique molecular identifiers were extracted from raw reads with MiGEC, and CDR3 positions were determined with MiXCR. For each individual, recombination models were inferred using an EM algorithm with the repgenHMM and IGoR tools. Shared clonotypes were analyzed with the tcR package in R, and sharing was normalized by the product of cloneset sizes. Out-of-frame nonproductive sequences were analyzed to study raw recombination free of thymic and clonal selection effects. TCRdb took the public reads, trimmed them with fastp at Q25, ran MiXCR for clone calling and kept in-frame beta chains. One record per CDR3 amino acid sequence lists the most common genes and DNA. TCRdb's processing, not the authors', yielded these V and J calls. The sample yields about 520,000 distinct CDR3 sequences; about 20% were counted once. Of the sample, approximately 0.95% falls within the top ten clones.

The CDR3 covers 16 residues, taking in both the cysteine and the phenylalanine. The entry retains the CDR3 DNA only, 48 bases that are in frame from base 1. CDR1 LGHNA and CDR2 YSLEER were looked up in the germline V gene. V has 4 bases trimmed and J has 4 bases trimmed; junction bases matching no gene number 8. This sample was shared with a second study, whose subject was T cells expressing NK-cell markers. As that second study puts it: Under 10 donors provided sorted CD3+CD56+NKG2C+, CD3+CD56+NKG2C- and CD3+CD56-NKG2C+ T-cell subsets, whose TCR beta-chain repertoires were profiled. Seven of the eight sequenced donors were HCMV-seropositive and one was HCMV-seronegative. In several experiments an anti-gammadeltaTCR antibody was added to restrict sorting to alphabetaTCR-expressing T cells. In five to seven donors, the dominant CD3+CD56+NKG2C+ clonotypes were found to rank among the top 10 CD8+ clonotypes and to make up roughly 1.0-7.5% of CD8+ T cells. Those dominant clonotypes were again the most abundant among CD3+CD56-NKG2C+ cells in a few donors, at roughly 25-65%. It remained unclear whether the expanded NKG2C-expressing T cell clones were specific for HCMV antigens. The study sequenced eight donors, all healthy volunteers chosen at random: three men and five women. To determine HCMV serostatus, a commercial ELISA kit was used to detect HCMV-specific IgG in serum. MIGEC was used to demultiplex reads and group the reads by UMI, and MiTCR was used to assemble and quantify clonotypes. To exclude erroneous sequences, only TCR cDNA sequences supported by at least two reads were retained. The tcR package was used for downstream repertoire analysis, with clonotypes matched between fractions based on CDR3 nucleotide sequence plus V segment. VDJmatch was used to annotate antigen specificity against VDJdb, with one amino acid substitution in CDR3 permitted.

The sequence is built from TRBV4-3 and TRBJ2-1, and TRBD2 aligns with 9 junction nucleotides. This TCR derives from a woman between 18 and 30 years old in good health. Sequencing used CD4+ T cells sorted from blood. Here the CDR3 is given as CASSPSSTSGYNEQFF. In nucleotide form, the sequence is TGCGCCAGCAGCCCTTCGAGCACTAGCGGGTACAATGAGCAGTTCTTC.